This T cell receptor beta chain was recorded in a study of vaccination and CD4 T cells after COVID-19 (dated by TCRdb to between 2021 and 2023). Broadly, across the study: Every convalescent patient had a positive nasal swab PCR test for SARS-CoV-2, with mild disease in several patients and severe disease in one. In the convalescent cohort there were six males and four females, among whom were two Hispanic individuals, seven Caucasians, two Asians and one multiracial person. Participants got two doses of the Pfizer-BioNTech BNT162b2 vaccine (n=8) or two doses of the Moderna mRNA-1273 vaccine (n=2). Post-COVID blood samples were collected from convalescent patients a median of about 92 days after diagnosis, with a range of roughly 30 to 170 days. The time from the second vaccine dose to post-vaccine blood sampling had a median of around 72 days and ranged from roughly 13 to 241 days. For stimulating the cultures, overlapping spike peptide pools were used, derived from SARS-CoV-2 as well as from the common cold coronaviruses HCoV-NL63, HCoV-OC43 and HCoV-229E. Control cultures received a CEFX viral epitope pool as the positive control, an HIV-1 Nef peptide pool as the negative control, or no peptide. In some eleven COVID-19 convalescent patients and 4 infection-naive healthy vaccine recipients, researchers compared the spike-specific CD4+ TCR repertoire from before mRNA vaccination with the repertoire from after.

Libraries came from PCR. At the Johns Hopkins FTIC core, DNA from the cultured CD4+ T cells underwent TCR sequencing with the Oncomine TCR Beta short-read assay. The QIAamp micro DNA kit was used to extract genomic DNA from the cultured CD4+ T cells. Oncomine TCR Beta libraries from cultured CD4+ T cells were pooled using unique dual indexes and sequenced on an Illumina iSeq 100. In the original analysis: Non-productive sequences were removed, and CDR3s not starting with C, not ending with F or W, or shorter than 7 amino acids were discarded. The MANAFEST web application was used to identify antigen-specific clonotypes by comparing peptide-stimulated wells against reference wells and other culture wells. To be called positive, a clone needed an FDR below 0.05, an odds ratio above 5, and a productive frequency above 0.1% in at least two of three replicate wells. A clonotype counted as cross-reactive if it showed significant expansion both in the SARS-CoV-2 spike wells and in at least one common cold coronavirus spike condition. Similarity between CDR3 sequences was evaluated in R version 3.6.1 using Levenshtein distances (stringdist) and unrooted phylogenetic trees (ape). Through fastp at Q25 and MiXCR, TCRdb rebuilt clones from the public reads, retaining in-frame beta chains. Here each entry gathers all rows of one CDR3 protein and keeps the most common genes and DNA. What appears here as the V and J calls and clone size reflects TCRdb's work, not the paper's. The sample table records 8,400 or so distinct CDR3 sequences; approximately 64% of these occur just once. 9.5% to 15% of the sample comes from the top ten.

Summary of the overall study and its limitations: Among the post-vaccine SARS-CoV-2-reactive clones in convalescent patients, a median approximately 90% showed up only after vaccination, which suggests vaccine-specific priming. Nearly all vaccine-specific clones in convalescent patients (304 of 307) were mono-reactive for SARS-CoV-2 spike rather than cross-reactive with common cold coronaviruses. Although the median number of SARS-CoV-2-reactive clonotypes went up from fewer than 25 after infection to 38 after vaccination, the increase was not significant. Only a relatively small number of convalescent patients were included in the study, and early timepoints following natural infection were not analyzed.

This specimen's treatment or condition label, interpreted: approximately 10-day PBMC culture with coronavirus spike peptide pools or control peptides (ViraFEST assay). The ViraFEST assay, used in the study, expanded antigen-specific T cells with peptide pools and then identified the expanded clonotypes through TCR sequencing. The positive SARS-CoV-2 PCR tests of the convalescent patients were dated from March to December 2020, before the Alpha, Beta and Delta variants emerged in the United States. Under 2.5 million PBMCs per well were cultured in IMDM with roughly 5.2% human AB serum and approximately 10 IU/ml IL-2, plus 10 ug/ml peptide pools. On days 3 and 7, half of the culture medium was replaced with fresh IL-2-containing medium. Once the cells had been in culture for about 10 days, the EasySep CD4+ T cell isolation kit was used to isolate CD4+ T cells by negative selection. Ficoll-Paque Plus gradient centrifugation was used to isolate PBMCs from whole blood, and the isolated PBMCs were then either used fresh or cryopreserved at -140C. In general, triplicate wells were set up for every culture condition.

As for this clonotype: The specificity of this receptor is unknown. The input lacks base qualities; no much larger clone sits a single base away.

Relative to germline, V is missing 5 bases and J is missing 5 bases, with 13 bases of the junction outside any gene match. CDR1 and CDR2 were assigned from the germline V gene as MNHNS and SASEGT. Including cysteine and phenylalanine, the CDR3 has 18 amino acids. Only the CDR3 region is kept as DNA, spanning 54 bases read in frame from base 1. The rearrangement combines TRBV6-1 with TRBJ2-5; 14 junctional bases match TRBD2. This sample comprised cultured CD4+ T cells from blood, obtained after SARS-CoV-2 vaccination. This clonotype originated in a human donor with COVID-19. The DNA sequence is given as TGTGCCAGCAGTAGGGGACTAGCGGGGGCGTCTCGGGGCGAGACCCAGTACTTC. Its translation reads: CASSRGLAGASRGETQYF.